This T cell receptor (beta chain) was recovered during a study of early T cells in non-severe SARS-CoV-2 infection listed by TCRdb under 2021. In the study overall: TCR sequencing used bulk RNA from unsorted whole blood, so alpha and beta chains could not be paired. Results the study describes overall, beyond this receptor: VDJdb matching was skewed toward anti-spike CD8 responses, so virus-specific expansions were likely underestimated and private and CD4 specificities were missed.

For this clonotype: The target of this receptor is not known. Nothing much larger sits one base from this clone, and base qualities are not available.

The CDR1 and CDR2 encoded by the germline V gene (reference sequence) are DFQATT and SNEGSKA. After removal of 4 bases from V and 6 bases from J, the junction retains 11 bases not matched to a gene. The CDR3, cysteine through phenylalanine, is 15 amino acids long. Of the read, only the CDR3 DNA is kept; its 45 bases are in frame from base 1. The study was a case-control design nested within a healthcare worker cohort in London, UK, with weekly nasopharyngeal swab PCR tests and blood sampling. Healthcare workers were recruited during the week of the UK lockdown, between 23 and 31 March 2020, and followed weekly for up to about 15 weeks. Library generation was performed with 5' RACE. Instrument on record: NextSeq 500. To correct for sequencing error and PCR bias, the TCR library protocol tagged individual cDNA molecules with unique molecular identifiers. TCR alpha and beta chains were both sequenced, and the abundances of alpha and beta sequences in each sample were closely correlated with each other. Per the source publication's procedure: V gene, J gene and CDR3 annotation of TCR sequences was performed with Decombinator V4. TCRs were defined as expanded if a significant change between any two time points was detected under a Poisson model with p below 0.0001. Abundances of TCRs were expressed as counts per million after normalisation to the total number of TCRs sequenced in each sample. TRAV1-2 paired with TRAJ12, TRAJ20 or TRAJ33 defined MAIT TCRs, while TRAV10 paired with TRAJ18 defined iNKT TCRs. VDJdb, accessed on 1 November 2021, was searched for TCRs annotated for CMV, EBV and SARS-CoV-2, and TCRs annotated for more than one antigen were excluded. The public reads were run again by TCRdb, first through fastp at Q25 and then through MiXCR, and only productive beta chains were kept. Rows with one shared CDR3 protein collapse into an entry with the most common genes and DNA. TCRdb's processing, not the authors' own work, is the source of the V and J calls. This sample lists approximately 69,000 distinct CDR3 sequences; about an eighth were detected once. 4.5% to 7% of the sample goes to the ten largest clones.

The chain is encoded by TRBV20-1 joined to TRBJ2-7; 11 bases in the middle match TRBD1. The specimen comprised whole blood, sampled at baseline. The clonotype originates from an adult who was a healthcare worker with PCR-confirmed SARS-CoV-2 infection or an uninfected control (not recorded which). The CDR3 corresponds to CSATPLGQGVPEQYF. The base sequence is TGCAGTGCTACCCCGCTGGGACAGGGGGTTCCCGAGCAGTACTTC.